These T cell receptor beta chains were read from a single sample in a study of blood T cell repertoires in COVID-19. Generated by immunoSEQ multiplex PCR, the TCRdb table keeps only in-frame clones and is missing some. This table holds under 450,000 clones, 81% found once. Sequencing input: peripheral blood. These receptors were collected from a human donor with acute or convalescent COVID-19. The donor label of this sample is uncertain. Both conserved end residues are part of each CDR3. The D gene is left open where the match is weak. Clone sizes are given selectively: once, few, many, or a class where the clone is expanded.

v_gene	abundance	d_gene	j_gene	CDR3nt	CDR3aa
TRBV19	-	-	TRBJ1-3	TGTGCCAGCCGTTTACGGGACTCTGGAAACACCATATATTTT	CASRLRDSGNTIYF
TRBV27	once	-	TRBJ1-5	TGTGCCAGCAGTTTATCGTTGGCAGGTAATCAGCCCCAGCATTTT	CASSLSLAGNQPQHF
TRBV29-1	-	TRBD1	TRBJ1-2	TGCAGCACCAGCGGACAGGGCGGCTATGGCTACACCTTC	CSTSGQGGYGYTF
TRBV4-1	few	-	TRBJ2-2	TGCGCCAGCAGCCAAGATCCACTTAACGCGAACACCGGGGAGCTGTTTTTT	CASSQDPLNANTGELFF
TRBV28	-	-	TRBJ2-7	TGTGCCAGCAGTTTAAACAGATACGAGCAGTACTTC	CASSLNRYEQYF
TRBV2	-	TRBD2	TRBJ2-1	TGTGCCAGCAGTTTGACTAGCGGGGTCAATGAGCAGTTCTTC	CASSLTSGVNEQFF
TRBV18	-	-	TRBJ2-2	TGTGCCAGCTCACCACCGCGGTGGGAGCGAGCCGGGGAGCTGTTTTTT	CASSPPRWERAGELFF
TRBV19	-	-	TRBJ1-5	TGTGCCAGTAGTCCCCGACACTCGAGGGATATCAGGCCCCAGCATTTT	CASSPRHSRDIRPQHF
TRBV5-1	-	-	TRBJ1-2	TGCGCCAGCAGCTTGACAGGAGACAACTATGGCTACACCTTC	CASSLTGDNYGYTF
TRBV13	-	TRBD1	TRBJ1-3	TGTGCCAGCAGCATCCGGGACAGTGGAAACACCATATATTTT	CASSIRDSGNTIYF
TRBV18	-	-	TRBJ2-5	TGTGCCAGCTCACCGAACGCACTTAGTCTAGGTGGGGAGACCCAGTACTTC	CASSPNALSLGGETQYF
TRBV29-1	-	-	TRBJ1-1	TGCAGCGTTGAAGGGCCGCGGCAGAACACTGAAGCTTTCTTT	CSVEGPRQNTEAFF
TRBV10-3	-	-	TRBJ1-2	TGTGCCATCAGCGACCCCTATCAGGGGACTAGCTATGGCTACACCTTC	CAISDPYQGTSYGYTF
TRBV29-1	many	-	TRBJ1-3	TGCAGCGTTGAACTCCTCTCTGGAAACACCATATATTTT	CSVELLSGNTIYF
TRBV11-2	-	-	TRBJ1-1	TGTGCCAGCAGCTTTCTGGGGGGAAGCACTGAAGCTTTCTTT	CASSFLGGSTEAFF
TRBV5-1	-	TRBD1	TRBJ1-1	TGCGCCAGCAGCGCTCGACAGGGGCAAAACACTGAAGCTTTCTTT	CASSARQGQNTEAFF
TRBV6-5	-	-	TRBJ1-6	TGTGCCAGCAGAAGCCGGGACATAGCTTCACCCCTCCACTTT	CASRSRDIASPLHF
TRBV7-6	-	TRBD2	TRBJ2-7	TGTGCCAGCAGCCAGGGACTAGCGGGAGTCTACGAGCAGTACTTC	CASSQGLAGVYEQYF
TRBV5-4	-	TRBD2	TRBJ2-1	TGTGCCAGCCTCCCCGGACTAGCGGCTTACAATGAGCAGTTCTTC	CASLPGLAAYNEQFF
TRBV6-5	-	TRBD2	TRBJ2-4	TGTGCCAGCAGTTATAGCGGGAGGGCCATAGGAACCATTCAGTACTTC	CASSYSGRAIGTIQYF
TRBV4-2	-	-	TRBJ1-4	TGTGCCAGCAGCCGCCCGGGGGGGGATGAAAAACTGTTTTTT	CASSRPGGDEKLFF